There are many counts of the clone carrying this T cell receptor beta chain. The data were obtained in a study of T cell repertoires in cytomegalovirus infection. Via MiXCR, TCRdb re-called the reads, giving one row per CDR3 protein. This sample carries some 270,000 distinct CDR3 sequences, about a sixth of them seen once, and the ten largest clones take around half. V shed 6 bases and J 4 bases; nucleotides not matched to a gene: 9. The germline CDR1 and CDR2 sequences are SEHNR and FQNEAQ (reference sequence). This CDR3 contains 15 residues. The chain combines TRBV7-9 with TRBJ2-5, with 9 bases lining up with TRBD1. This receptor was obtained from a human donor in good health (CMV status not recorded). Some clones in this sample may be carry-over from other donors' samples. Sequencing was carried out using CD8+ T cells from PBMCs. In DNA, the CDR3 is TGTGCCAGCAGTGGACAGGGGATCGATTCAGAGACCCAGTACTTC. Residues: CASSGQGIDSETQYF.